This T cell receptor beta chain was identified during a study of T cells in Graves' hyperthyroidism and ophthalmopathy. Overall study context: Peripheral blood was taken when the disease was first diagnosed, before any treatment began. Whole-study findings and limits: Prediction of ophthalmopathy progression came a median approximately 6 months pre-onset.

Template material for amplifying TCR beta CDR3 regions consisted of RNA transcripts. TCR CDR3 regions were first amplified by RT-PCR with HTBI primers. Each CDR3 protein is one row after TCRdb ran MiXCR on the multiplex PCR reads. Among more than 600,000 distinct CDR3 sequences listed, roughly 15% were seen once. Germline V gene data show CDR1 as SQVTM and CDR2 as ANQGSEA. The CDR3 spans 12 residues. Trimming cost V 6 bases and J 8 bases, with 15 bases left between them. This clonotype has just a few counts. The target antigen is unknown. The source of this sequence is a young man with Graves' hyperthyroidism. The chain combines TRBV29-1 with TRBJ2-3, with D unresolved. Sequenced sample: blood. The CDR3 coding sequence is TGCAGCGTGGGAAGACAAGCCGGTACGCAGTATTTT. This gives the protein CSVGRQAGTQYF.